Given below is one T cell receptor beta chain in context. Its matching antigen is unknown. V gave up 4 bases and J gave up 0 bases, with 6 bases separating them. The CDR3 covers 14 residues. From germline, CDR1 is MNHEY and CDR2 SMNVEV (reference sequence). Sequenced by immunoSEQ multiplex PCR; TCRdb stores in-frame clones only, minus some. The table lists tens of thousands of clones, 78% of them singletons. The data belong to a study of a mutant IDH1 vaccine in newly diagnosed glioma. Time point of the sample: week 23, last vaccination. A 20-mer mutant IDH1 peptide at 300 ug was injected subcutaneously with topical imiquimod.

The material was PBMCs, obtained from a glioma patient whose treatment included an IDH1 peptide vaccine. The gene calls are TRBV27 and TRBJ2-2; D possibly corresponds to TRBD1 (6 bases). The source of this sequence is a middle-aged woman with glioma. Some clones in this sample may be carry-over from other donors' samples. CDR3 bases: TGTGCCAGCAGTTGGACAGCGAACACCGGGGAGCTGTTTTTT. Protein sequence: CASSWTANTGELFF.